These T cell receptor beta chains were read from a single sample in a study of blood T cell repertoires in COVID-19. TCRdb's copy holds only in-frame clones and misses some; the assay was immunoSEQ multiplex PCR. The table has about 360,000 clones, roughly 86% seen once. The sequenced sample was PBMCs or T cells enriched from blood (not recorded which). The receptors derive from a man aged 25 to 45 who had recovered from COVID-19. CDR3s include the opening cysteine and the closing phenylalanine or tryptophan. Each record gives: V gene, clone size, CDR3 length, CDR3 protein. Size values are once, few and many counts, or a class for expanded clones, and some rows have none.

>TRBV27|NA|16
CASSLRGTGVNTEAFF
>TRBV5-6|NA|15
CASSEAGTLQETQYF
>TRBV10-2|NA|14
CAIGTSGDYNEQFF
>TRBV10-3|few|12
CAISVENTEAFF
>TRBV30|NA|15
CAWSLVGGSYNEQFF
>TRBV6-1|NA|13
CASSEALPGVEVF
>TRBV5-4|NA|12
CASSLDSWEAFF
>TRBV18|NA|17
CASSRFRGTADNSPLHF
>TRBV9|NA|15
CASSSPFDRANTIYF
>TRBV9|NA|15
CASSFGTANTGELFF
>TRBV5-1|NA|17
CASSEDGTSRNTGELFF
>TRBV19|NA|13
CASSGTGGYGYTF
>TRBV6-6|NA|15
CASSPRTANTGELFF
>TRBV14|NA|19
CASSQTSGGAFSHTDTQYF
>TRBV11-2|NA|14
CASSSTGLSYEQYF
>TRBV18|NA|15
CASSPPLETITEAFF
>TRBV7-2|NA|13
CASSSGQGGGYTF
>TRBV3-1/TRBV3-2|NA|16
CASSPYPRLDTMQQFF
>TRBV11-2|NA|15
CASSLATGGMDEQFF
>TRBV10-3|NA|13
CATTGGANTEAFF
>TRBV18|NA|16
CASSPRTGQDNSPLHF
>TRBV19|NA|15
CASSMKGQGSYEQYF
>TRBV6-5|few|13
CASSYEDSARLFF
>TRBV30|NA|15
CAWTHKGREEYEQYF
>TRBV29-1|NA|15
CSVALGQGIYNEQFF
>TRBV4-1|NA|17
CASSQDRWDRGEYGYTF
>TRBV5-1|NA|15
CASSLQGLDTGELFF
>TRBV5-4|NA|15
CASSTRGGYTDTQYF
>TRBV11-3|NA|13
CASSSTLAAEAFF
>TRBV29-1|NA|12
CSVTGTGEGYTF
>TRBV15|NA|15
CATSSNPTASYEQYF
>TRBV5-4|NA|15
CASSLLGQGASPLHF
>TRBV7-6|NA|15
CASSTRQGIVYEQYF
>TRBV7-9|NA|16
CASSLGGTGGVRGYTF
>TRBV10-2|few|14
CASSESRQGLGYTF
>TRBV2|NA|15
CASSPRGSGGYEQYF
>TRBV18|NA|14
CASSPGGEGQPQHF
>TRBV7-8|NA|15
CASSLMAGDGEKLFF
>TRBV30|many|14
CAWSVVIRDTEAFF
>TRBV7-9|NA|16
CASSLGPSGLNTEAFF
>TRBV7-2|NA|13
CASETGVSYEQYF
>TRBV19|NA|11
CASSTRDTIYF
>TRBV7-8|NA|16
CASSATGTGSGNTIYF
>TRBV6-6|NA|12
CASSPQGRGYTF
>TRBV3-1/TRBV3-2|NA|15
CASSQDLGLGGELFF
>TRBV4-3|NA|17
CASSPGVAGAGANVLTF
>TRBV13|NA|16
CASSLADRASGNTIYF
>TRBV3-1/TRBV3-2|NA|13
CASSAGGNQPQHF
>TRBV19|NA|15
CASSIAGSTASEQYF
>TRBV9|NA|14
CASSPTTGRDGYTF
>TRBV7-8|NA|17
CASSLPGLFPGTGELFF
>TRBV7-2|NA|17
CASSLAGGTGPNYGYTF
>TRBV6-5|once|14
CASSYLGGSRGYTF
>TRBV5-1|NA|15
CASSPLWGGTDTQYF
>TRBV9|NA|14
CASSPEQGAYGYTF
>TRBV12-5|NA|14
CASGKADSHSPLHF
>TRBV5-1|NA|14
CASSLDRDGYEQYF
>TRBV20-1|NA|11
CSRAVLGEAFF
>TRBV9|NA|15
CASSVGSGGAYEQYF
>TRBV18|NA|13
CASSPTTAETQYF